The source of this TCR beta chain is a study of T cells in women clearing cervical HPV infection. The method was immunoSEQ multiplex PCR; TCRdb's version includes in-frame clones alone and lacks a portion of them. This repertoire comprises some 9,800 clones; its ten largest clones make up 7.5% to 8.5%. This clone is labeled medium-sized based on frequency. The sequence was obtained from a woman between 18 and 69 years old with a cervical HPV16 infection that either progressed to CIN3+ or cleared (not recorded which). The sequenced sample was blood buffy coat.

CDR3 region: CSVLLKTENIQYF. The sequenced part of the CDR3 DNA is TGCAGCGTTCTCCTCAAGACAGAAAACATT. V gene TRBV29-1 combines with J gene TRBJ2-4; possibly TRBD1 for D (5 bases). The read falls 3 residues short of the CDR3 end, and the missing part is taken from the germline J gene. CDR3 size: 13 residues. Germline loops: CDR1 SQVTM, CDR2 ANQGSEA. Trimming pared 5 bases from V and 5 bases from J, leaving 13 bases between.